The rows below give T cell receptor beta chains drawn from one sample of a study of blood T cell repertoires in COVID-19. Measured with immunoSEQ multiplex PCR; TCRdb has only the in-frame clones, and not every one. The data contain around 250,000 clones, 80% to 90% of them seen just once; the ten biggest clones take up 1.5% to 2%. Sequences were obtained from PBMCs or T cells enriched from blood (not recorded which). Source of these receptors: a woman aged 50 to 60 who had recovered from COVID-19. The CDR3 runs from the conserved cysteine through the conserved F or W. D genes are given only for firm matches. Where a row states a size, it is once, few, many or the class of an expanded clone; other rows omit it.

d_gene	v_gene	j_gene	abundance	CDR3nt	CDR3aa
TRBD1	TRBV5-1	TRBJ1-1	.	TGCGCCAGCAGCCACCCACAGGGGGCCGGCACTGAAGCTTTCTTT	CASSHPQGAGTEAFF
.	TRBV9	TRBJ2-3	.	TGTGCCAGCAGCGTAGGACTAGAAACAGATACGCAGTATTTT	CASSVGLETDTQYF
TRBD1	TRBV5-4	TRBJ1-3	.	TGTGCCAGCAGCTTTGGGACAGGGGCTGGAAACACCATATATTTT	CASSFGTGAGNTIYF
.	TRBV3-1/TRBV3-2	TRBJ1-3	.	TGTGCCAGCAGCTTTAGCTTGGCAAACACCATATATTTT	CASSFSLANTIYF
.	TRBV21-1	TRBJ2-3	.	TGTGCCAGCAGCAAAGTAAGGGGCAAGGATACGCAGTATTTT	CASSKVRGKDTQYF
TRBD1	TRBV5-5	TRBJ2-1	.	TGTGCCAGCAGGCCTGGACAGGGGTTTTCCTACAATGAGCAGTTCTTC	CASRPGQGFSYNEQFF
.	TRBV10-3	TRBJ2-2	.	TGTGCCATCAGCCTACTAGACACCGGGGAGCTGTTTTTT	CAISLLDTGELFF
.	TRBV25-1	TRBJ2-1	.	TGTGCCAGCAGAGCACCGACCTACAATGAGCAGTTCTTC	CASRAPTYNEQFF
.	TRBV7-2	TRBJ1-1	.	TGTGCCAGCAGCTTAGACCTCGCGAGCACTGAAGCTTTCTTT	CASSLDLASTEAFF
TRBD1	TRBV9	TRBJ2-1	.	TGTGCCAGCAGCCCCGGGACAGGGTCCTACAATGAGCAGTTCTTC	CASSPGTGSYNEQFF
TRBD1	TRBV18	TRBJ1-1	.	TGTGCCAGCTCACTGCGGACAGGGTCTTCCCCGGGGATTAGGGAAGCTTTCTTT	CASSLRTGSSPGIREAFF
.	TRBV6-1	TRBJ1-2	.	TGTGCCAGCAGTGAAGGTCGGGGGAGCTATGGCTACACCTTC	CASSEGRGSYGYTF
.	TRBV7-2	TRBJ1-3	.	TGTGCCAGCAGCCGTGTGGTGACTGGAGGAAACACCATATATTTT	CASSRVVTGGNTIYF
TRBD1	TRBV5-1	TRBJ1-6	once	TGCGCCAGCAGCCCTGGACAGGTTGGGGATTCACCCCTCCACTTT	CASSPGQVGDSPLHF
.	TRBV7-2	TRBJ1-6	.	TGTGCCAGCAGCTTAGGGGGGAGGCTTAATTCACCCCTCCACTTT	CASSLGGRLNSPLHF
TRBD2	TRBV5-1	TRBJ2-2	.	TGCGCCAGCAGCTCGACTAGCGGGGGGAACACCGGGGAGCTGTTTTTT	CASSSTSGGNTGELFF
TRBD1	TRBV5-1	TRBJ1-4	once	TGCGCCAGCACACCCGGGACAGTTAATGAAAAACTGTTTTTT	CASTPGTVNEKLFF
.	TRBV11-2	TRBJ1-1	.	TGTGCCAGCAGCTTAACCGGGGTAGGGAACACTGAAGCTTTCTTT	CASSLTGVGNTEAFF
TRBD1	TRBV5-1	TRBJ2-3	.	TGCGCCAGCAGCTTAGCGACAGGGGGAAGCACAGATACGCAGTATTTT	CASSLATGGSTDTQYF
.	TRBV28	TRBJ1-3	.	TGTGCCAGCAGTCCGTCTGGAAACACCATATATTTT	CASSPSGNTIYF
TRBD1	TRBV14	TRBJ1-1	.	TGTGCCAGCAGCCGGACAGGGTCTATGAACACTGAAGCTTTCTTT	CASSRTGSMNTEAFF
TRBD2	TRBV5-4	TRBJ2-3	.	TGTGCCAGCAGCTCCCGACTAGCGGGAGGGGGATCAGATACGCAGTATTTT	CASSSRLAGGGSDTQYF
TRBD2	TRBV2	TRBJ2-2	few	TGTGCCATTATCGGGACTAGCGAAACCGGGGAGCTGTTTTTT	CAIIGTSETGELFF
TRBD1	TRBV5-4	TRBJ1-2	.	TGTGCCAGCAGCTTGGCCGGGAGGGGGCAAGTGGATGGCTACACCTTC	CASSLAGRGQVDGYTF
TRBD2	TRBV7-8	TRBJ2-2	.	TGTGCCAGCAGCTTCACTAGCGGGAGAAACACCGGGGAGCTGTTTTTT	CASSFTSGRNTGELFF
.	TRBV2	TRBJ1-2	.	TGTGCCAGCAGTGGATGGGGCAACAGCTATGGCTACACCTTC	CASSGWGNSYGYTF
.	TRBV18	TRBJ2-5	.	TGTGCCAGCTCACCACCAGGGGTAGAGACCCAGTACTTC	CASSPPGVETQYF
.	TRBV10-2	TRBJ1-5	.	TGCGCCAGCAGTTTTGGGGCCTTAGGGGCGGTGGGTCAGCCCCAGCATTTT	CASSFGALGAVGQPQHF
TRBD1	TRBV12-3/TRBV12-4	TRBJ2-5	.	TGTGCCAGCAGCAATCGGGACAGAGAGACCCAGTACTTC	CASSNRDRETQYF
.	TRBV2	TRBJ2-5	.	TGTGCCAGCAGTGAACGGGAGACCCAGTACTTC	CASSERETQYF
TRBD2	TRBV5-1	TRBJ2-3	.	TGCGCCAGCAGCTTACTAGCGGGGCACACAGATACGCAGTATTTT	CASSLLAGHTDTQYF
TRBD1	TRBV19	TRBJ1-2	.	TGTGCCACTATGGCGCGGACAGGGACCTATGGCTACACCTTC	CATMARTGTYGYTF
.	TRBV2	TRBJ2-1	.	TGTGCCAGCAAGCAGGGCTCCTACAATGAGCAGTTCTTC	CASKQGSYNEQFF
TRBD2	TRBV6-5	TRBJ2-1	few	TGTGCCAGCAGCGTGAGCGGGGAAGGAAATGAGCAGTTCTTC	CASSVSGEGNEQFF
.	TRBV5-4	TRBJ2-3	.	TGTGCCAGCAGCTTGGGGACTTCAGCTAATACGCAGTATTTT	CASSLGTSANTQYF
TRBD1	TRBV5-4	TRBJ2-6	.	TGTGCCAGCAGCCCTGGACAGGGCTCAGGGGCCAACGTCCTGACTTTC	CASSPGQGSGANVLTF
.	TRBV11-2	TRBJ1-6	.	TGTGCCAGCAGCTTGGAGGGAGGGTCCTATAATTCACCCCTCCACTTT	CASSLEGGSYNSPLHF
.	TRBV6-4	TRBJ2-2	.	TGTGCCAGCAGCAGACATACCGGGGAGCTGTTTTTT	CASSRHTGELFF
.	TRBV10-3	TRBJ1-1	.	TGTGCCATCAGTGAGTCCGGGGGACGAGACTCTGAAGCTTTCTTT	CAISESGGRDSEAFF
TRBD2	TRBV30	TRBJ2-3	.	TGTGCCTGGAGACCACTAGCGGGGGGGCCAGATACGCAGTATTTT	CAWRPLAGGPDTQYF